The 18 T cell receptor beta chains below come from one sample, sequenced in a study of response to subunit inactivated influenza vaccine. From the RT-PCR reads, TCRdb called clonotypes with MiXCR, one entry per CDR3 protein. The data show 800,000 or so distinct CDR3 sequences, about 20% seen once. The input for sequencing was PBMCs from blood, taken approximately 5 days after vaccination. The receptors derive from a man aged 45-65 years who received an inactivated influenza vaccine.

The V and J genes are TRBV5-1 and TRBJ2-3; 13 bases are a match to TRBD2. V gave up 0 bases and J gave up 6 bases; unmatched junction bases: 7. Looked up from germline, CDR1 is SGHRS and CDR2 is YFSETQ. The CDR3 contains 17 residues. The CDR3 sequence is CASSLAGTSGDVDTQYF. The CDR3, as DNA: TGCGCCAGCAGCTTGGCGGGGACTAGCGGGGATGTGGATACGCAGTATTTT.

This rearrangement joins TRBV7-6 to TRBJ1-1; 7 nucleotides agree with TRBD1. CDR3 length: 13 residues. CDR1 SGHVS and CDR2 FNYEAQ come from the germline V gene. V lost 5 bases and J lost 5; bases outside the gene matches: 5. The CDR3 spells CASSEQGRTEAFF. The CDR3, as DNA: TGTGCCAGCAGCGAACAGGGGAGAACTGAAGCTTTCTTT.

This sequence joins TRBV6-2 or TRBV6-3 and TRBJ2-7; 7 bases match TRBD2. Trimming took 8 bases from V and 2 from J; bases not matched to a gene: 6. Germline V CDR1 and CDR2: MNHEY, SVGEGT. CDR3 length: 13 residues. DNA for the CDR3: TGTGCCAGCGGCAGCGGGGAAGCCTACGAGCAGTACTTC. Translating gives CASGSGEAYEQYF.

J is TRBJ2-7 and V is TRBV12-5; no definite D call. V lost 0 bases to trimming and J lost 0 bases, with 3 bases between them. Per the germline V gene, CDR1 is LGHNT and CDR2 is FRNRAP. This CDR3 has 13 residues. The CDR3 sequence is CASGLVASYEQYF. In DNA form, the CDR3 reads TGTGCTAGTGGTTTGGTAGCCTCCTACGAGCAGTACTTC.

This clonotype was detected only a few times. V usage is TRBV4-2 and J usage is TRBJ2-5; D tentatively fits TRBD1 or TRBD2 (7 bases each). Trimming cost V 1 base and J 0 bases, with 15 bases left between them. CDR3 length: 17 residues. Per the germline V gene, CDR1 is LGHNA and CDR2 is YNFKEQ. CDR3 coding DNA: TGTGCCAGCAGCCAAGGCTGGCAGGGGGGGAACCAAGAGACCCAGTACTTC. It encodes CASSQGWQGGNQETQYF.

This chain uses TRBV28 with TRBJ2-2; 10 bases line up with TRBD2. The CDR3 consists of 14 residues. V gave up 7 bases and J gave up 6 bases; unmatched junction bases: 5. Germline CDR1 and CDR2: MDHEN and SYDVKM. The CDR3 region is CASKREGRSGELFF. CDR3 coding DNA: TGTGCCAGCAAGCGGGAGGGCCGGTCCGGGGAGCTGTTTTTT.

The chain combines TRBV20-1 with TRBJ2-5; tentative D call: TRBD1 (6 bases). Germline loops: CDR1 DFQATT, CDR2 SNEGSKA (reference sequence). The CDR3 totals 15 residues. V lost 6 bases, J lost 2 bases, and 19 bases lay in between. DNA for the CDR3: TGCAGTGCCACCCAGCCTCCCCAGGGGCAAGAGACCCAGTACTTC. Protein sequence: CSATQPPQGQETQYF.

This clonotype was seen a few times. In DNA, the CDR3 is TGTGCCAGCAGTTTACAGGGAGGGATAGGCAAAAACATTCAGTACTTC. Its protein product is CASSLQGGIGKNIQYF. The chain recombines TRBV27 with TRBJ2-4, with TRBD2 matching 7 bases. The V and J ends lost 2 bases and 3 bases, in that order; junction bases with no gene match: 7. The germline CDR1 and CDR2 sequences are MNHEY and SMNVEV (reference sequence). This CDR3 contains 16 residues.

The CDR3 DNA follows: TGCAGTGCTAGGGGGCAGTATTCGGCCACTGAAGCTTTCTTT. It codes for CSARGQYSATEAFF. The rearrangement joins TRBV20-1 to TRBJ1-1; TRBD1 is a possible D gene (5 bases). Germline V gives CDR1 DFQATT, CDR2 SNEGSKA (reference sequence). CDR3 length: 14 residues. V gave up 3 bases and J gave up 4 bases, with 15 bases separating them.

V usage is TRBV21-1 and J usage is TRBJ2-7; the table's D call, TRBD1, has no DNA check behind it. TRBV21-1 is reported as a pseudogene. The CDR3 consists of 14 residues. CDR3 nucleotide sequence: TGTGCCAGCAGCAAATCCGGGGGTCTATACGAGCAGTACTTC. This codes for CASSKSGGLYEQYF.

This clonotype was observed at least ten times. The chain couples TRBV20-1 to TRBJ2-1; 9 bases line up with TRBD2. CDR3 size: 15 residues. CDR1 is DFQATT and CDR2 is SNEGSKA in the germline V gene (reference sequence). Trimming at V came to 6 bases and at J to 6 bases, leaving 12 bases not matched to a gene. The CDR3 loop reads CSADGGGDLGNEQFF. Written as DNA, the CDR3 is TGCAGTGCGGACGGCGGGGGGGATCTGGGCAATGAGCAGTTCTTC.

This clonotype was detected a few times. The chain employs TRBV27 and TRBJ2-2; 7 bases agree with TRBD1. CDR3 length: 13 residues. The ends lost 8 bases at V and 4 bases at J; junction bases unmatched: 4. Germline CDR1 reads MNHEY; CDR2 reads SMNVEV (reference sequence). The DNA of the CDR3 is TGTGCCAGCGAAAACAGGGGCACCGGGGAGCTGTTTTTT. Protein: CASENRGTGELFF.

The chain uses TRBV29-1 and TRBJ1-2, with unresolved D. This CDR3 has 11 amino acids. The germline V gene has CDR1 SQVTM and CDR2 ANQGSEA. V was shortened by 4 bases and J by 4 bases, with 7 bases between the two germline ends. The CDR3 coding sequence is TGCAGCGTTGTCGCGCGCTATGGCTACACCTTC. This sequence encodes CSVVARYGYTF.

This chain connects TRBV7-2 to TRBJ2-5; 10 nucleotides line up with TRBD2. After removal of 1 base from V and 5 bases from J, the junction contained 4 bases not matched to a gene. This CDR3 region has 15 residues. CDR1 is SGHTA, CDR2 FQGNSA, per germline. In DNA, the CDR3 is TGTGCCAGCAGCTTAGTACTAGCGGGATCGGAGACCCAGTACTTC. Translation gives CASSLVLAGSETQYF.

This clonotype came up many times. This chain uses TRBV7-8 with TRBJ2-7, with 7 bases aligning to TRBD2. The V segment lost 6 bases and the J segment 8 bases; nucleotides outside the gene matches: 1. The CDR3 runs 10 residues. Germline V gene lookup returns CDR1 SGHVS and CDR2 FQNEAQ. The CDR3 loop reads CASSGTKQYF. As DNA, the CDR3 is TGTGCCAGCAGTGGGACTAAGCAGTACTTC.

The chain recombines TRBV6-2 or TRBV6-3 with TRBJ1-5; D might be TRBD1 (6 bases). Germline V CDR1 and CDR2: MNHEY, SVGEGT. V gave up 2 bases and J gave up 4 bases, with 12 bases separating them. The CDR3 is made up of 15 amino acids. The CDR3 coding sequence is TGTGCCAGCAGTTACACAGGGTCACGAAATCAGCCCCAGCATTTT. This codes for CASSYTGSRNQPQHF.

The rearrangement uses TRBV14 and TRBJ1-6; possible D gene TRBD1, 5 bases. V was cut by 2 bases and J by 10 bases, with 9 bases left in between. The germline gives CDR1 SGHDN, CDR2 FVKESK. The CDR3 is 13 residues long. CDR3 sequence: CASSQTRGSPLHF. The CDR3 nucleotides read TGTGCCAGCAGCCAAACTCGGGGGTCACCCCTCCACTTT.

V and J are TRBV6-2 or TRBV6-3 and TRBJ2-1; 7 nucleotides agree with TRBD1. The CDR3 extends over 16 amino acids. V lost 6 bases and J lost 4; bases outside the gene matches: 12. Germline CDR1 and CDR2: MNHEY and SVGEGT. The DNA for the CDR3 is TGTGCCAGCAGCAGAAAAGGGGGCGAGCCTTACAATGAGCAGTTCTTC. It encodes CASSRKGGEPYNEQFF.